The 10 T cell receptor beta chains presented below share a single source sample, sequenced in a study of CD4 and CD8 cells across lung adenocarcinoma regions. Each CDR3 protein is one row after TCRdb ran MiXCR on the PCR reads. This table holds 3,200 or so distinct CDR3 sequences, over 45% found once. The sequencing input was CD8+ T cells from the center of a lung tumor. Receptors were obtained from a male donor with lung adenocarcinoma. The CD4 and CD8 labels of this study may be unreliable.

The rearrangement links TRBV12-3 or TRBV12-4 to TRBJ2-5; 8 bases are shared with TRBD2. After removal of 3 bases from V and 2 bases from J, the junction contained 5 bases not matched to a gene. The CDR3 sequence is 15 residues long. DNA of the CDR3: TGTGCCAGCAGTTTGGCCCCTAGCGGGCAAGAGACCCAGTACTTC. This encodes CASSLAPSGQETQYF.

As regards this clonotype: The junction departs from germline at one end; a sequencing error may be responsible. This chain uses TRBV6-1 with TRBJ2-1, with 7 bases aligning to TRBD1. This CDR3 has 17 residues. Germline CDR1 reads MNHNS; CDR2 reads SASEGT. The CDR3 loop reads CASRQGLEGASTNEQFF. For the CDR3, the DNA is TGTGCCAGCAGACAGGGGCTAGAGGGTGCGAGCACCAATGAGCAGTTCTTT.

By proportion, this clonotype is large (0.1 to 1%). CDR3: CASSDNEQFF. The CDR3 coding sequence is TGTGCCAGCAGTGACAATGAGCAGTTCTTC. The chain carries TRBV6-1 and TRBJ2-1; D not resolved. CDR1 is MNHNS and CDR2 is SASEGT in the germline V gene. The CDR3 has 10 amino acids. V was pared by 3 bases and J by 6 bases, with 0 bases between.

A word on this clonotype: The junction does not match germline at one end; this may be a read error. CDR3 sequence (DNA): TGTGCCAGCAGCTTAGAGGGCAGCGGGAGGTTCAAAAATATGCAGTATTTC. Translating it yields CASSLEGSGRFKNMQYF. This chain connects TRBV7-2 to TRBJ2-3; 9 bases align to TRBD2. CDR3 length: 17 residues. Germline-derived CDR1 and CDR2 are SGHTA and FQGNSA.

The chain combines TRBV27 with TRBJ2-7; no firm D call. Trimming pared 3 bases from V and 5 bases from J, leaving 8 bases between. Germline CDR1 is MNHEY and CDR2 is SMNVEV (reference sequence). The CDR3 sequence is 12 residues long. Written as DNA, the CDR3 is TGTGCCAGCAGTTTTGAAGGGAACGAGCAGTACTTC. This encodes CASSFEGNEQYF.

In this sample, this clonotype is medium-sized. This chain uses TRBV6-5 with TRBJ2-1; 8 nucleotides line up with TRBD2. Germline trimming cut 1 base from V and 8 bases from J; bases unmatched to any gene: 4. The CDR3 runs 14 residues. Germline CDR1 reads MNHEY; CDR2 reads SVGAGI. The CDR3 nucleotides are TGTGCCAGCAGTTACTTAGGACTAGCAGATGAGCAGTTCTTC. It specifies CASSYLGLADEQFF.

This clonotype has just one count. Written as DNA, the CDR3 is TGTGCCAGCAGTGAATTCCGGGATGAGCAGTTCTTC. It encodes CASSEFRDEQFF. The chain carries TRBV6-1 and TRBJ2-1; D gene uncertain. V shed 2 bases and J shed 8 bases, with 7 bases lying between them. The CDR3 runs 12 residues. The V gene's germline CDR1 is MNHNS and CDR2 SASEGT.

By sample share, this clonotype is medium-sized (0.01 to 0.1%). The gene calls are TRBV6-5 and TRBJ2-1; 11 nucleotides align to TRBD2. CDR1 is MNHEY and CDR2 is SVGAGI in the germline V gene. After removal of 2 bases from V and 4 bases from J, the junction contained 1 base not matched to a gene. The CDR3 runs 15 residues. The DNA for the CDR3 is TGTGCCAGCAGTTACGGGACTAGCGGTTACAATGAGCAGTTCTTC. It encodes CASSYGTSGYNEQFF.

Turning to this clonotype: The junction shows a germline mismatch at one end, possibly a read error. The rearrangement uses TRBV13 and TRBJ2-1; D remains unclear. This CDR3 is 12 amino acids long. Germline V gene data show CDR1 as PRHDT and CDR2 as FYEKMQ (reference sequence). DNA for the CDR3: TGTGCCAGCAGCTCAACAGCGCCCCCTCAGGTCTTC. Protein: CASSSTAPPQVF.

The V call is TRBV6-1, the J call TRBJ2-7, with 7 nucleotides matching TRBD1. V dropped 6 bases and J dropped 0; count of bases not matched to a gene: 8. The CDR3 has 15 amino acids. Germline CDR1 reads MNHNS; CDR2 reads SASEGT. The CDR3 coding sequence is TGTGCCAGCAGGAAGGCGGACAGGTCCTCCTACGAGCAGTACTTC. It encodes CASRKADRSSYEQYF.